These T cell receptor beta chains were read from a single sample in a study of T cells in Graves' hyperthyroidism and ophthalmopathy. TCRdb passed the multiplex PCR reads through MiXCR, listing each CDR3 protein once. The sample contains about 680,000 distinct CDR3 sequences, about 35% of which appear only once. The specimen was blood. Receptors were obtained from a woman in her 40s with Graves' hyperthyroidism. CDR3s include the opening cysteine and the closing phenylalanine or tryptophan. Only part of the rows carry a size: once, few, many, or a class if the clone is expanded.

V,size,length,CDR3
TRBV29-1,NA,14,CSLARGALGYGYTF
TRBV5-7,NA,15,CASRSDRFSGNTIYF
TRBV19,NA,18,CASQTDRGDWGPNQPQHF
TRBV6-1,NA,16,CASRLRAGTGIDGYTF
TRBV6-5,few,16,CASSYSSSPGTGELFF
TRBV14,NA,15,CASSQVKSGTYEQYF
TRBV4-3,many,14,CASSQADKNTEAFF
TRBV29-1,many,14,CSVWGGDSNQPQHF
TRBV6-4,many,14,CASSESGGGQPQHF
TRBV7-9,NA,14,CASKAAPNTRELFF
TRBV6-4,NA,16,CASSEDEEYYNSPLHF
TRBV29-1,many,15,CSVVAQGMDTGELFF
TRBV2,many,13,CASSPQGNYEQYF
TRBV5-4,NA,16,CASSLGGRTGANVLTF
TRBV29-1,many,9,CSDVGELFF
TRBV7-2,NA,14,CASSRGVINQPQHF
TRBV7-7,NA,14,CARTTAGEGEKLFF
TRBV7-2,NA,15,CASWRRAGLNTEAFF
TRBV5-6,NA,13,CASSLAAAYEQYF
TRBV6-2/TRBV6-3,few,16,CASSLTSGTADNGYTF
TRBV2,many,18,CASTDVWGVSGGGTEAFF
TRBV7-6,NA,14,CARHRQGGNSPLHF
TRBV4-3,NA,14,CASSQWWTGETQYF
TRBV25-1,few,16,CASSELNRGGNTEAFF
TRBV10-3,many,14,CAISTGQGDTEAFF
TRBV10-3,few,14,CAISEKVDRETQYF
TRBV19,NA,14,CASSVPGQGLTQYF
TRBV5-4,NA,15,CASSGLAGESYEQYF
TRBV7-2,NA,14,CASSPRRTQREQYF
TRBV7-3,NA,16,CASSQEGQGPSYEQYF
TRBV12-3/TRBV12-4,few,16,CASSYSLHHMNTEAFF
TRBV10-1,few,17,CASSEGQEDFSGNTIYF
TRBV25-1,many,16,CASSDQPWKSTGELFF
TRBV6-5,few,14,CASSPLKTSYEQYF
TRBV7-9,many,15,CASSFPGHPVGEQYF
TRBV28,NA,14,CAHARSANTGELFF
TRBV7-2,few,15,CASSLVGRGRGEQYF
TRBV20-1,NA,15,CSARDPALLNQPQHF
TRBV20-1,few,15,CSARTISLSGNTIYF
TRBV24-1,many,14,CATSTGFQAGELFF
TRBV7-2,NA,11,CAATRTDTQYF
TRBV6-2/TRBV6-3,NA,15,CASSPRDRGIQPQHF
TRBV7-9,NA,15,CASPGTSGGAARQYF
TRBV18,NA,16,CASSPGQLYMNTEAFF
TRBV5-6,NA,19,CASSAPGTVGSSYNSPLHF
TRBV14,NA,17,CASSQDLLGMGNEKLFF
TRBV19,many,14,CASSIPGGTYEQYF
TRBV25-1,NA,14,CASKTGVSTDTQYF
TRBV9,many,17,CASSVSFSSSYNSPLHF
TRBV10-3,few,13,CASSTGTGSRAFF
TRBV20-1,few,13,CSASLFSNQPQHF
TRBV6-2/TRBV6-3,few,14,CASSYWTGGTEAFF
TRBV6-6,NA,15,CASSMTSGTPYEQFF